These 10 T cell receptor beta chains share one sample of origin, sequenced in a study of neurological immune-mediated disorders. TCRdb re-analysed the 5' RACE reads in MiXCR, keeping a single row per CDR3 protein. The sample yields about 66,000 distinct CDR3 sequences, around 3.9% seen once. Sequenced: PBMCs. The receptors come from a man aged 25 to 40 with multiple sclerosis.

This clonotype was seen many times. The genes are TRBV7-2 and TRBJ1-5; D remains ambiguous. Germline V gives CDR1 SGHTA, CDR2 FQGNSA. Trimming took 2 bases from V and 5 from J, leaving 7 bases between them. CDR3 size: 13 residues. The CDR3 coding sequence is TGTGCCAGCAGCTTACCGGGAGATCAGCCCCAGCATTTT. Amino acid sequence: CASSLPGDQPQHF.

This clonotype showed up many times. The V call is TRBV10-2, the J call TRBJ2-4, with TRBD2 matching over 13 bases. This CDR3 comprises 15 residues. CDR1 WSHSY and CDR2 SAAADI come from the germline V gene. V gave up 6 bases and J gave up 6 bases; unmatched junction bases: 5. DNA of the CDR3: TGCGCCAGCAGCGTACTAGCGGGGGGGCGAAACATTCAGTACTTC. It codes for CASSVLAGGRNIQYF.

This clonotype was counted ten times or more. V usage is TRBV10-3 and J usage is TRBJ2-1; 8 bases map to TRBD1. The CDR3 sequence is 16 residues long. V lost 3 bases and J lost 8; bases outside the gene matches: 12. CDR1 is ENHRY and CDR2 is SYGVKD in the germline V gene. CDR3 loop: CAISEHSIQGVYEQFF. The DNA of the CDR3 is TGTGCCATCAGTGAACATTCCATACAGGGGGTTTATGAGCAGTTCTTC.

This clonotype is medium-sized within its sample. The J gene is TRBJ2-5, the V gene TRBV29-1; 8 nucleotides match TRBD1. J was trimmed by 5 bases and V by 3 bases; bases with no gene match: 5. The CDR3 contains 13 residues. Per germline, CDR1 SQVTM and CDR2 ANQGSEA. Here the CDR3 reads CSVDRRTGETQYF. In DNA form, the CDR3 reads TGCAGCGTTGATCGCAGGACAGGGGAGACCCAGTACTTC.

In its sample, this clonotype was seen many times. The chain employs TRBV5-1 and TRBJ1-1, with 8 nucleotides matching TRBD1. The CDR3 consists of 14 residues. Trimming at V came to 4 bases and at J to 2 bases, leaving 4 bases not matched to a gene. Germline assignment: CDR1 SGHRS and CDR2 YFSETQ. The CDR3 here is CASSRQGINTEAFF. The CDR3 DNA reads TGCGCCAGCAGCCGACAGGGGATAAACACTGAAGCTTTCTTT.

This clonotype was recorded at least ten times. The CDR3 DNA follows: TGCAGTGCATCGCAGAACACTGAAGCTTTCTTT. It encodes CSASQNTEAFF. The rearrangement links TRBV20-1 to TRBJ1-1; D not certain. CDR3 size: 11 residues. Germline V lookup: CDR1 DFQATT, CDR2 SNEGSKA (reference sequence). Trimming took 6 bases from V and 1 from J, leaving 6 bases between them.

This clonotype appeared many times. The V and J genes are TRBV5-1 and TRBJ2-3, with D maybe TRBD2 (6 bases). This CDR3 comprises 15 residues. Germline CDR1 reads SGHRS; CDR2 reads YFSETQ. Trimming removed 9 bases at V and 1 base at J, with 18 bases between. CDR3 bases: TGCGCCACCTCCAACCGGGGACTCGGCACAGATACGCAGTATTTT. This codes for CATSNRGLGTDTQYF. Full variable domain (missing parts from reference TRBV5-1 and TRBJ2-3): KAGVTQTPRYLIKTRGQQVTLSCSPISGHRSVSWYQQTPGQGLQFLFEYFSETQRNKGNFPGRFSGRQFSNSRSEMNVSTLELGDSALYLCATSNRGLGTDTQYFGPGTRLTVL.

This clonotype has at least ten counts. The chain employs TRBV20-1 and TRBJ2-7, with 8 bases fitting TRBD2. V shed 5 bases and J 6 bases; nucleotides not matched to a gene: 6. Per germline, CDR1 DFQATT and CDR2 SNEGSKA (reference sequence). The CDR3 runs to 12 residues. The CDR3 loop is CSACPRGGEQYF. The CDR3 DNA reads TGCAGTGCTTGCCCTCGGGGGGGCGAGCAGTACTTC.

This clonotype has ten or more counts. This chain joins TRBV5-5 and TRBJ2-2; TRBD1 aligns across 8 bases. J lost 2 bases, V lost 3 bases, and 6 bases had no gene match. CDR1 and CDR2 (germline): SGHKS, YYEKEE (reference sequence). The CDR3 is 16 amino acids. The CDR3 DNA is TGTGCCAGCAGCTCAGTTGGACAGGGTAACACCGGGGAGCTGTTTTTT. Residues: CASSSVGQGNTGELFF.

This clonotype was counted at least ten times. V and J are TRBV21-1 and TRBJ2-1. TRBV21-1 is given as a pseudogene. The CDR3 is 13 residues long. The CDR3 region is CASPKEAYNEQFF. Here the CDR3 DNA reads TGTGCCAGCCCTAAGGAAGCCTACAATGAGCAGTTCTTC.